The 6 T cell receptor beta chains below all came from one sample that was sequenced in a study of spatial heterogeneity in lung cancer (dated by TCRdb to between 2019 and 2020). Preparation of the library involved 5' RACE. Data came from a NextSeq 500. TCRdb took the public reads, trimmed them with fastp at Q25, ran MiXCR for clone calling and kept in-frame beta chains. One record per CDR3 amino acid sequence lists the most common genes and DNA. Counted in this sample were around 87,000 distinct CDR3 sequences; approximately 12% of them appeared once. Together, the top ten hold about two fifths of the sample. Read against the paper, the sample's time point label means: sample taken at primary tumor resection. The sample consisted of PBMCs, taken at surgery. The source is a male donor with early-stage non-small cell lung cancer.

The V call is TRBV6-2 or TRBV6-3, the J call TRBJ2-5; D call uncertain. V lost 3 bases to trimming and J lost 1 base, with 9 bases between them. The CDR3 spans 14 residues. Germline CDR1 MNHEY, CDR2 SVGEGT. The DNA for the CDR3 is TGTGCCAGCAGTTATGCAGCGTCCCAAGAGACCCAGTACTTC. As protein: CASSYAASQETQYF.

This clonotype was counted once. The CDR3 DNA reads as TGTGCCAGCAGCTATAACGCCGGGGAGCTGTTTTTT. Protein product: CASSYNAGELFF. The chain joins TRBV7-2 to TRBJ2-2, with D uncertain. The length of the CDR3 is 12 residues. Germline-derived CDR1 and CDR2 are SGHTA and FQGNSA. Trimming stripped 4 bases from V and 6 bases from J, with 6 bases between.

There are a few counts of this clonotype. The CDR3 DNA follows: TGTGCCAGCAGCTTAATTGGGACACCTTACAATGAGCAGTTCTTC. Its protein product is CASSLIGTPYNEQFF. The genes are TRBV7-2 and TRBJ2-1, with TRBD1 as a possible D gene (6 bases). V lost 2 bases to trimming and J lost 4 bases, with 12 bases between them. CDR1 and CDR2 from the germline V gene are SGHTA and FQGNSA. The CDR3 is 15 amino acids.

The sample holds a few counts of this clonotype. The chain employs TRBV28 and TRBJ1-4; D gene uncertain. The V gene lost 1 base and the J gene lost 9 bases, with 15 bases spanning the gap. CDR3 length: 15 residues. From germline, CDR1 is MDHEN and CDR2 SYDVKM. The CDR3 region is CASSLYGQSGQKLFF. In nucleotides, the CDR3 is TGTGCCAGCAGTTTATACGGCCAGAGCGGCCAAAAACTGTTTTTT. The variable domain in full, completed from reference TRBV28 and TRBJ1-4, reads DVKVTQSSRYLVKRTGEKVFLECVQDMDHENMFWYRQDPGLGLRLIYFSYDVKMKEKGDIPEGYSVSREKKERFSLILESASTNQTSMYLCASSLYGQSGQKLFFGSGTQLSVL.

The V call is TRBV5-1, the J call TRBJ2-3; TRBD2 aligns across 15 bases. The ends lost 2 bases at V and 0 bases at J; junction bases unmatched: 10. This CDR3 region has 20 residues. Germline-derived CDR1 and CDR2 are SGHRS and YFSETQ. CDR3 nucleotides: TGCGCCAGCAGCTTTCCACCCGGGACTAGCGGGGGGATTAGCACAGATACGCAGTATTTT. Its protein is CASSFPPGTSGGISTDTQYF.

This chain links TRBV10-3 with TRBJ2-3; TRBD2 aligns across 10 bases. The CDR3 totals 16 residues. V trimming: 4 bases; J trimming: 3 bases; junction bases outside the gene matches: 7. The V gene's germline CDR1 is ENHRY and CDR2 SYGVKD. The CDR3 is CAISGKREGGTDTQYF. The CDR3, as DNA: TGTGCCATCAGTGGAAAGCGGGAGGGCGGAACAGATACGCAGTATTTT.